This TCR beta chain originates from a study of blood T cell repertoires in COVID-19 (TCRdb year 2020). Study-level background: The collaborator samples originated in the United States, Italy and Spain and spanned the acute and convalescent phases of COVID-19. The repertoires were released in a freely available public database intended as a resource for research on the immune response to SARS-CoV-2. The prospective study material was composed of cDNA or gDNA derived from T cells, B-cell-depleted T cells, or PBMCs. Subjects who had been exposed to COVID-19, were actively infected with it, or had recovered from it provided the deeply sampled blood TCRbeta repertoires that made up the dataset. A de-identified subject ID, COVID-19 status, age in years and sex were almost always included in the sample metadata. Where available, HLA class I and class II types were obtained from metadata supplied by the sample provider rather than from assay-based typing. Samples came from the ongoing ImmuneRACE study (first 160 participants) plus 1,254 subjects from 6 global collaborators. General findings and caveats noted by the study authors: Clinical and demographic metadata were provided uncurated, with the amount varying by source and participant.

Looking up the germline V gene yields CDR1 SGHRS and CDR2 YFSETQ. Including the terminal cysteine and phenylalanine, the CDR3 comprises 16 residues. Only the CDR3 portion is preserved as DNA: 48 bases, with reading frame beginning at the first base. Here V drops 0 bases and J drops 1 base, and the junction holds 0 bases not matched to any gene. The immunoSEQ Assay, a bias-controlled multiplex PCR, was used to amplify TCRbeta CDR3 regions from genomic DNA. Under the source paper's analysis protocol: Nucleated cell counts per sample were estimated from amplification of reference gene primers within the assay. To quantify the absolute abundance of each unique TCRbeta CDR3 rearrangement, sequence reads were collapsed and filtered. For each sample, productive Simpson clonality was calculated by taking the square root of Simpson's diversity index across productive rearrangements. TCRdb obtained this table from immuneACCESS and retained in-frame rearrangements with V and J assigned. These tables miss some clones; where compared with another copy, unresolved V genes account for less than half of the shortfall, and the remainder is unexplained. V, J and clone size derive from that table, while D and trimming were established from the DNA sequence. Across this sample there are under 150,000 clones, with approximately 85% seen only once. About 6.1% of the sample comes from the top ten.

Notes on this clone: The antigen it binds to is not known. Base qualities are not recorded, but no much larger clone differs from it by a single base.

In Seattle, one collaborating source enrolled patients while the infection was active and tracked those patients longitudinally over the course of disease. Each collaborating institution followed its own protocols to collect whole blood in K2EDTA tubes. For TCRbeta analysis, collaborator samples were shipped as frozen whole blood, as isolated PBMCs, or as DNA extracted from either sample type. This chain is built from TRBV5-1 and TRBJ1-4; 10 bases in between match TRBD1. Sequencing used peripheral blood. This TCR was recovered from a woman in her fifties or sixties with COVID-19, enrolled during active disease. The CDR3 loop reads CASSLGTGGTNEKLFF. Here is the DNA: TGCGCCAGCAGCTTGGGGACAGGGGGAACTAATGAAAAACTGTTTTTT.